The 9 T cell receptor beta chains below come from one sample, sequenced in a study of tumor-infiltrating lymphocytes in primary liver carcinoma. Starting from around 500 ng of total RNA, TCR beta cDNA was produced with a primer in the constant region. Slightly modified ARM-PCR, run as three nested multiplex PCR rounds, produced the TCR beta libraries. Primers for the first two PCR rounds were TRBV1-TRBV30 forward primers and a C-beta reverse primer (about 10 cycles per round). TCRdb reprocessed the multiplex PCR reads with MiXCR, giving one entry per CDR3 protein. This table holds about 180,000 distinct CDR3 sequences, 60% found once. Germline DNA was extracted too, while blood RNA derived from unsorted whole blood. Sequenced: peripheral blood. These receptors were taken from a man between 40 and 49 years old with primary liver carcinoma and hepatitis B virus infection.

The chain recombines TRBV12-3 or TRBV12-4 with TRBJ2-3, with 10 bases lining up with TRBD2. V lost 6 bases to trimming and J lost 0 bases; unmatched junction nucleotides: 6. CDR3 length: 16 residues. The CDR3 region is CASSRGLAHSTDTQYF. The CDR3 nucleotides read TGTGCCAGCAGCCGGGGACTAGCGCATAGCACAGATACGCAGTATTTT.

The V call is TRBV5-4, the J call TRBJ2-6; no firm D call. Germline V gene lookup returns CDR1 SGHNT and CDR2 YYREEE (reference sequence). The V end was cut by 1 base, the J end by 1 base, with 3 bases between. This CDR3 is 14 amino acids long. CDR3 in amino acids: CASSLRSGANVLTF. The CDR3 region has the DNA TGTGCCAGCAGCTTGAGGTCTGGGGCCAACGTCCTGACTTTC.

In nucleotides, the CDR3 is TGCGCCAACAGTCAAGCAAGCGGATCCTACGAGCAGTACTTC. Translation: CANSQASGSYEQYF. This rearrangement joins TRBV4-1 to TRBJ2-7; TRBD2 is a possible D gene (5 bases). This CDR3 region has 14 residues. Germline V gene sequence: CDR1 MGHRA, CDR2 YSYEKL. Trimming left V 10 bases short and J 1 base short, with 17 bases between.

This clonotype was counted ten times or more. The gene calls are TRBV5-1 and TRBJ2-2; TRBD2 might be the D (6 bases). The CDR3 loop spans 18 amino acids. Trimming left V 1 base short and J 1 base short, with 17 bases between. CDR1 and CDR2 (germline): SGHRS, YFSETQ. CDR3 region: CASSLMFGGTVNTGELFF. The CDR3 coding sequence is TGCGCCAGCAGCTTGATGTTTGGAGGGACGGTGAACACCGGGGAGCTGTTTTTT.

The chain carries TRBV29-1 and TRBJ1-1; 7 positions agree with TRBD1. The CDR3 is made up of 14 amino acids. Germline CDR1 SQVTM, CDR2 ANQGSEA. Losses at the gene ends were 5 bases for V and 3 bases for J; bases not matched to a gene: 9. CDR3 nucleotide sequence: TGCAGCGTTAGGGCAGGGGGTGTCGACACTGAAGCTTTCTTT. Translation gives CSVRAGGVDTEAFF.

The chain carries TRBV6-5 and TRBJ1-6; the match to TRBD1 covers 7 bases. The CDR3 sequence is 17 residues long. CDR1 and CDR2 (germline): MNHEY, SVGAGI. The ends lost 0 bases at V and 9 bases at J; junction bases unmatched: 11. The CDR3 nucleotides are TGTGCCAGCAGTTACTCAGGCAGGGGGGGAGCCAGTTCACCCCTCCACTTT. Encoded protein: CASSYSGRGGASSPLHF.

This clonotype was observed a few times. The chain employs TRBV28 and TRBJ2-7, with TRBD2 matching 9 bases. V shed 3 bases and J 5 bases; nucleotides not matched to a gene: 14. The CDR3 consists of 17 residues. Germline CDR1 reads MDHEN; CDR2 reads SYDVKM. The chain's CDR3 is CASSFSQASGAYDEQYF. CDR3 DNA: TGTGCCAGCAGTTTCTCTCAGGCTAGCGGGGCCTATGACGAGCAGTACTTC.

As regards this clonotype: At one end the junction does not follow the germline gene, possibly because of a read error. The gene calls are TRBV11-3 and TRBJ1-1, with unresolved D. The CDR3 sequence is 14 residues long. Germline CDR1 is SGHNT and CDR2 is YENEEA. CDR3 region: CANSLEGVNTEAFF. The CDR3 DNA reads TGTGCCAACAGCTTGGAGGGTGTAAACACTGAAGCTTTCTTT.

The chain has TRBV5-4 and TRBJ2-7; D perhaps matches TRBD1 (5 bases). Germline lookup yields CDR1 SGHNT and CDR2 YYREEE (reference sequence). The CDR3 sequence is 14 residues long. V was pared by 4 bases and J by 0 bases, with 11 bases between. The CDR3 region is CASSQKTVSYEQYF. The CDR3 coding sequence is TGTGCCAGCAGCCAGAAGACAGTCTCCTACGAGCAGTACTTC.